Each of the 26 T cell receptor beta chains below was sequenced from the same sample in a study of cytomegalovirus exposure and HLA in healthy donors. Vbeta (60) and Jbeta (13) primers were used in the PCR. Some clones are missing from TCRdb's copy, which holds only in-frame ones; the method was immunoSEQ multiplex PCR. The repertoire holds some 180,000 clones, with 77% as singletons. The specimen sequenced was PBMCs. These receptors were obtained from a man aged 18 to 29 in good health and CMV-seronegative.

This clone showed up just once. This chain connects TRBV5-6 to TRBJ1-2, with 9 bases aligning to TRBD1. This CDR3 comprises 13 residues. CDR1 and CDR2 (germline): SGHDT, YYEEEE. V was clipped by 3 bases and J by 8 bases; unmatched bases: 5. The CDR3 reads CASSSTGGDGYTF. DNA for the CDR3: TGTGCCAGCAGCTCAACAGGGGGCGACGGCTACACCTTC. Using reference TRBV5-6 and TRBJ1-2 for the parts outside the CDR3, the full variable domain is DAGVTQSPTHLIKTRGQQVTLRCSPKSGHDTVSWYQQALGQGPQFIFQYYEEEERQRGNFPDRFSGHQFPNYSSELNVNALLLGDSALYLCASSSTGGDGYTFGSGTRLTVV.

This clone was counted a few times. Other DNA variants within this sample encode the same CDR3. V and J are TRBV18 and TRBJ1-1; D unresolved. The CDR3 is 14 residues long. Trimming stripped 1 base from V and 6 bases from J, with 12 bases between. Germline-derived CDR1 and CDR2 are KGHSH and LQKENI. The CDR3 DNA reads as TGTGCCAGCTCACCACAGCGTAATATTCCTGAAGCTTTCTTT. The encoded protein is CASSPQRNIPEAFF.

The V and J genes are TRBV7-2 and TRBJ2-5; 7 nucleotides agree with TRBD2. The length of the CDR3 is 14 residues. Germline V CDR1 and CDR2: SGHTA, FQGNSA. J lost 5 bases, V lost 1 base, and 4 bases had no gene match. CDR3 in DNA: TGTGCCAGCAGCTTAGACGGGAGGAGGGAGACCCAGTACTTC. Protein sequence: CASSLDGRRETQYF.

The chain has TRBV5-4 and TRBJ2-3; D gene uncertain. The CDR3 spans 15 residues. The V end lost 0 bases, the J end lost 2 bases, and 10 bases lay between the germline ends. Per the germline V gene, CDR1 is SGHNT and CDR2 is YYREEE (reference sequence). This CDR3 reads CASSLGQFNTDTQYF. CDR3 in DNA: TGTGCCAGCAGCTTGGGACAATTCAACACAGATACGCAGTATTTT. Using reference TRBV5-4 and TRBJ2-3 for the parts outside the CDR3, the full variable domain is ETGVTQSPTHLIKTRGQQVTLRCSSQSGHNTVSWYQQALGQGPQFIFQYYREEENGRGNFPPRFSGLQFPNYSSELNVNALELDDSALYLCASSLGQFNTDTQYFGPGTRLTVL.

This chain joins TRBV6-5 and TRBJ1-1; 9 bases map to TRBD1. CDR3 length: 15 amino acids. V was pared by 7 bases and J by 0 bases, with 6 bases of the junction left unmatched. Germline V gene lookup returns CDR1 MNHEY and CDR2 SVGAGI. DNA for the CDR3: TGTGCCAGCATAACGGACAGGGGTATGAACACTGAAGCTTTCTTT. Translation gives CASITDRGMNTEAFF.

The table lists this clone with a few counts. The chain carries TRBV6-5 and TRBJ1-2, with a weak D call TRBD1 (5 bases). V lost 2 bases, J lost 8 bases, and 12 bases lay in between. CDR3 length: 13 amino acids. CDR1 MNHEY and CDR2 SVGAGI come from the germline V gene. The CDR3 DNA sequence: TGTGCCAGCAGTTACGGCGGGAGGGGAGGCTACACCTTC. Amino acids: CASSYGGRGGYTF.

The V and J genes are TRBV27 and TRBJ2-3; TRBD2 might be the D (5 bases). This CDR3 has 12 residues. Germline CDR1 reads MNHEY; CDR2 reads SMNVEV (reference sequence). Deletions cut 6 bases from V and 1 base from J, with 5 bases between. This chain's CDR3 is CASSGGTDTQYF. CDR3 nucleotides: TGTGCCAGCAGCGGGGGCACAGATACGCAGTATTTT.

The rearrangement uses TRBV7-9 and TRBJ2-3; a possible D gene is TRBD1 (5 bases). The CDR3 is made up of 17 amino acids. In germline, CDR1 is SEHNR, CDR2 FQNEAQ (reference sequence). The V end lost 5 bases, the J end lost 8 bases, and 26 bases lay between the germline ends. The CDR3 DNA sequence: TGTGCCAGCAGCCTTAGCACAGGCTCGTTGCTTATAGGTACGCAGTATTTT. The encoded protein is CASSLSTGSLLIGTQYF.

The J gene is TRBJ2-5, the V gene TRBV4-1, with 9 bases aligning to TRBD2. The germline gives CDR1 MGHRA, CDR2 YSYEKL. The CDR3 is made up of 16 amino acids. V lost 4 bases, J lost 2 bases, and 8 bases stayed unmatched. The CDR3 region is CASSPLAGVLQETQYF. The CDR3 DNA reads TGCGCCAGCAGCCCGTTAGCGGGGGTCCTTCAAGAGACCCAGTACTTC.

The V gene is TRBV5-6, the J gene TRBJ1-5, with no clear D. The CDR3 loop spans 14 amino acids. Germline assignment: CDR1 SGHDT and CDR2 YYEEEE. Trimming took 0 bases from V and 3 from J, leaving 7 bases between them. The CDR3 DNA follows: TGTGCCAGCAGCTTGGTTGGCTTCAATCAGCCCCAGCATTTT. Amino acid sequence: CASSLVGFNQPQHF.

As DNA, the CDR3 is TGTGCCAGCAGCCTATCGGCACGGGGGGACCAAGAGACCCAGTACTTC. Translating it yields CASSLSARGDQETQYF. The rearrangement joins TRBV9 to TRBJ2-5; 7 bases align to TRBD2. The CDR3 has 16 residues. Per the germline V gene, CDR1 is SGDLS and CDR2 is YYNGEE. After removal of 4 bases from V and 0 bases from J, the junction contained 9 bases not matched to a gene.

In this sample, this clone turned up a few times. The chain carries TRBV7-9 and TRBJ2-7; D ambiguous. The CDR3 has 12 residues. CDR1 and CDR2 (germline): SEHNR, FQNEAQ (reference sequence). The V end lost 4 bases, the J end lost 6 bases, and 10 bases lay between the germline ends. The CDR3 loop is CASSSGWLEQYF. The CDR3 DNA reads TGTGCCAGCAGCTCGGGTTGGCTCGAGCAGTACTTC.

The V call is TRBV2, the J call TRBJ2-7; D remains unclear. CDR3 length: 14 amino acids. Germline CDR1 is SNHLY and CDR2 is FYNNEI. Trimming stripped 1 base from V and 1 base from J, with 8 bases between. For the CDR3, the DNA is TGTGCCAGCAGTGAAGGAGCCGCTTCCTACGAGCAGTACTTC. It translates to CASSEGAASYEQYF.

V usage is TRBV6-5 and J usage is TRBJ2-3; the D is unclear. The V gene lost 5 bases and the J gene lost 4 bases, with 10 bases spanning the gap. CDR3 length: 13 amino acids. Germline V gives CDR1 MNHEY, CDR2 SVGAGI. The CDR3 is CASSPGEADTQYF. CDR3 nucleotides: TGTGCCAGCAGTCCTGGAGAGGCAGATACGCAGTATTTT.

The rearrangement links TRBV14 to TRBJ2-3, with 12 bases identical to TRBD2. The CDR3 spans 17 residues. J lost 11 bases, V lost 2 bases, and 14 bases had no gene match. Germline loops: CDR1 SGHDN, CDR2 FVKESK. CDR3 sequence reads: CASSQLTSGRGQKGQYF. The CDR3 DNA is TGTGCCAGCAGCCAACTGACTAGCGGGAGAGGCCAGAAGGGGCAGTATTTT. The entire variable domain, with the rest obtained from reference TRBV14 and TRBJ2-3, is as follows: EAGVTQFPSHSVIEKGQTVTLRCDPISGHDNLYWYRRVMGKEIKFLLHFVKESKQDESGMPNNRFLAERTGGTYSTLKVQPAELEDSGVYFCASSQLTSGRGQKGQYFGPGTRLTVL.

Turning to this clone: A much larger clone sits a single nucleotide away, making a read error possible. The rearrangement links TRBV9 to TRBJ2-2; perhaps TRBD1 as D (6 bases). The CDR3 covers 14 residues. The V gene lost 4 bases and the J gene lost 1 base, with 8 bases spanning the gap. Germline V CDR1 and CDR2: SGDLS, YYNGEE. CDR3 DNA: TGTGCCAGCAGCCCACAGGGGAACACCGGGGAGCTGTTTTTT. As protein: CASSPQGNTGELFF.

This clone was recorded only once. CDR3 sequence: CASSVQGSGSYEQYF. In nucleotides, the CDR3 is TGTGCCAGCAGCGTACAGGGTTCAGGCTCCTACGAGCAGTACTTC. The chain uses TRBV9 and TRBJ2-7, with a possible D match to TRBD1 (5 bases). Germline-derived CDR1 and CDR2 are SGDLS and YYNGEE. The V gene lost 1 base and the J gene lost 0 bases, with 11 bases spanning the gap. This CDR3 has 15 amino acids.

This clone was observed a single time. The chain joins TRBV5-6 to TRBJ2-1; D unresolved. CDR1 is SGHDT, CDR2 YYEEEE, per germline. CDR3 length: 13 residues. With 4 bases removed from V and 7 bases from J, the gap between germline ends came to 12 bases. The CDR3 is CASSHDRVNEQFF. The CDR3 DNA follows: TGTGCCAGCAGCCACGACCGGGTGAATGAGCAGTTCTTC.

J is TRBJ2-7 and V is TRBV27; 9 bases align to TRBD2. In germline, CDR1 is MNHEY, CDR2 SMNVEV (reference sequence). After removal of 3 bases from V and 2 bases from J, the junction contained 2 bases not matched to a gene. The CDR3 totals 14 residues. Written as DNA, the CDR3 is TGTGCCAGCAGTTTGGGGACTAGCACCTACGAGCAGTACTTC. It yields the protein CASSLGTSTYEQYF.

The count of this clone is one. Within the sample, other DNA sequences also encode this same CDR3. This sequence joins TRBV4-1 and TRBJ2-7; 15 positions match TRBD2. The CDR3 is 15 amino acids. Per germline, CDR1 MGHRA and CDR2 YSYEKL. The J segment lost 5 bases and the V segment lost 1 base, leaving 0 bases of the junction unmatched. The CDR3 sequence: CASSQGTSGRDEQYF. The CDR3 nucleotides are TGCGCCAGCAGCCAAGGGACTAGCGGGAGGGACGAGCAGTACTTC.

The DNA for the CDR3 is TGTGCCAGTAGTAGCAGACAGGCAAGCTCTGGAAACACCATATATTTT. Residues: CASSSRQASSGNTIYF. The J gene is TRBJ1-3, the V gene TRBV19; perhaps TRBD1 as D (6 bases). There are 16 residues in the CDR3. With 4 bases removed from V and 0 bases from J, the gap between germline ends came to 13 bases. Looked up from germline, CDR1 is LNHDA and CDR2 is SQIVND (reference sequence). The full variable domain, its missing parts supplied by reference TRBV19 and TRBJ1-3, is DGGITQSPKYLFRKEGQNVTLSCEQNLNHDAMYWYRQDPGQGLRLIYYSQIVNDFQKGDIAEGYSVSREKKESFPLTVTSAQKNPTAFYLCASSSRQASSGNTIYFGEGSWLTVV.

This chain connects TRBV14 to TRBJ1-1, with a possible D match to TRBD1 (6 bases). This CDR3 has 17 residues. V dropped 0 bases and J dropped 1 base, with 15 bases sitting between them. The germline gives CDR1 SGHDN, CDR2 FVKESK. For the CDR3, the DNA is TGTGCCAGCAGCCAAGATCAGCGACAGGTAGGGAACACTGAAGCTTTCTTT. Translation gives CASSQDQRQVGNTEAFF.

The genes are TRBV19 and TRBJ1-1, with TRBD1 identical over 9 bases. This CDR3 contains 15 residues. Trimming took 2 bases from V and 3 from J; bases not matched to a gene: 4. Germline-derived CDR1 and CDR2 are LNHDA and SQIVND (reference sequence). The CDR3 nucleotides read TGTGCCAGTAGTATACGGACAGGGGTGGACACTGAAGCTTTCTTT. This translates into CASSIRTGVDTEAFF.

V and J are TRBV15 and TRBJ2-3; no clear D. In germline, CDR1 is LNHNV, CDR2 YYDKDF (reference sequence). Trimming removed 3 bases from V and 5 bases from J, with 3 bases in between. The CDR3 sequence is 11 residues long. As DNA, the CDR3 is TGTGCCACCAGCAGTCGAGATACGCAGTATTTT. Translation: CATSSRDTQYF. Full variable domain (rest looked up from reference TRBV15 and TRBJ2-3): DAMVIQNPRYQVTQFGKPVTLSCSQTLNHNVMYWYQQKSSQAPKLLFHYYDKDFNNEADTPDNFQSRRPNTSFCFLDIRSPGLGDTAMYLCATSSRDTQYFGPGTRLTVL.

The CDR3 coding sequence is TGTGCCAGTAGTATAGATTCTGGGGCCCTAAACAATGAGCAGTTCTTC. This codes for CASSIDSGALNNEQFF. This chain links TRBV19 with TRBJ2-1, with D perhaps matching TRBD1 (5 bases). The CDR3 is made up of 16 amino acids. The V end was cut by 0 bases, the J end by 5 bases, with 14 bases between. Per the germline V gene, CDR1 is LNHDA and CDR2 is SQIVND (reference sequence).

The table lists this clone with a count of one. The chain combines TRBV5-6 with TRBJ2-3, with 8 nucleotides matching TRBD2. CDR3 length: 16 amino acids. Germline CDR1 is SGHDT and CDR2 is YYEEEE. V trimming: 1 base; J trimming: 3 bases; junction bases outside the gene matches: 7. The CDR3 region is CASSLQIGLATDTQYF. CDR3 in DNA: TGTGCCAGCAGCTTGCAGATAGGACTAGCAACAGATACGCAGTATTTT.